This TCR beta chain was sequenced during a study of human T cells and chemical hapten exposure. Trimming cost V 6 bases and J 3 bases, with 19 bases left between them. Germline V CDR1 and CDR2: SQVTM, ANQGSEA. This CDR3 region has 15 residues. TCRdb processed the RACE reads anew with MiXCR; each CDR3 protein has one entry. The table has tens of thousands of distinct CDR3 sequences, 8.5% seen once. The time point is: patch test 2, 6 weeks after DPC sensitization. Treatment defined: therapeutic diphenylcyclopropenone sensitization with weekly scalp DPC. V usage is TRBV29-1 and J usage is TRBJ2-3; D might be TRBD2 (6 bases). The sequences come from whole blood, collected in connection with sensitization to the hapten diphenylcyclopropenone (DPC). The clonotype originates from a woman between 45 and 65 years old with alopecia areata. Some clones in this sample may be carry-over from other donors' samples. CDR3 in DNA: TGCAGCGTCCCTAAACGACTAGGAGGGACAGATACGCAGTATTTT. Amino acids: CSVPKRLGGTDTQYF.